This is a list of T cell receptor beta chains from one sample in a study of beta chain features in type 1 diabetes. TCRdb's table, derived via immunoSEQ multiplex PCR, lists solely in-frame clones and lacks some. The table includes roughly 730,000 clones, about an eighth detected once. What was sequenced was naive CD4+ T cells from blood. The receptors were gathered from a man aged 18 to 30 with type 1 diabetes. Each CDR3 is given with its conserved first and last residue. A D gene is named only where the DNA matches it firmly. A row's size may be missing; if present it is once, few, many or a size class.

cdr3_aa: CASSELTNEQYF
cdr3_nt: TGTGCCAGCAGTGAACTCACCAACGAGCAGTACTTC
v_call: TRBV6-1
j_call: TRBJ2-7
clone_size: few
d_call: .

cdr3_aa: CAWSREFLGDTQYF
cdr3_nt: TGTGCCTGGAGTCGGGAGTTCCTCGGGGATACGCAGTATTTT
v_call: TRBV30
j_call: TRBJ2-3
clone_size: few
d_call: .

cdr3_aa: CASSVGVGGELFF
cdr3_nt: TGTGCCAGCAGCGTAGGGGTGGGCGGGGAGCTGTTTTTT
v_call: TRBV28
j_call: TRBJ2-2
clone_size: .
d_call: .

cdr3_aa: CAISEGNQLRANVLTF
cdr3_nt: TGTGCCATCAGTGAGGGAAACCAATTGAGGGCCAACGTCCTGACTTTC
v_call: TRBV10-3
j_call: TRBJ2-6
clone_size: .
d_call: .

cdr3_aa: CAISGGTGPGDEQYF
cdr3_nt: TGTGCCATCAGTGGAGGGACAGGGCCTGGGGACGAGCAGTACTTC
v_call: TRBV10-3
j_call: TRBJ2-7
clone_size: few
d_call: TRBD1

cdr3_aa: CASRLTGNQPQHF
cdr3_nt: TGTGCCAGCAGACTGACAGGCAATCAGCCCCAGCATTTT
v_call: TRBV6-6
j_call: TRBJ1-5
clone_size: .
d_call: .

cdr3_aa: CASSQDRRTENTEAFF
cdr3_nt: TGTGCCAGCAGCCAAGACCGGCGGACAGAGAACACTGAAGCTTTCTTT
v_call: TRBV4-2
j_call: TRBJ1-1
clone_size: few
d_call: .

cdr3_aa: CAWARQAFYNEQFF
cdr3_nt: TGTGCCTGGGCACGCCAGGCCTTCTACAATGAGCAGTTCTTC
v_call: TRBV30
j_call: TRBJ2-1
clone_size: few
d_call: .

cdr3_aa: CASSYRDGYTF
cdr3_nt: TGTGCCAGCAGTTACAGGGATGGCTACACCTTC
v_call: TRBV6-5
j_call: TRBJ1-2
clone_size: .
d_call: .

cdr3_aa: CASSVDRGHGYTF
cdr3_nt: TGTGCCAGCAGCGTAGACAGGGGTCATGGCTACACCTTC
v_call: TRBV9
j_call: TRBJ1-2
clone_size: few
d_call: TRBD1

cdr3_aa: CASSGGLAGRPNTGELFF
cdr3_nt: TGTGCCAGCAGTGGCGGACTAGCGGGGCGCCCGAACACCGGGGAGCTGTTTTTT
v_call: TRBV6-1
j_call: TRBJ2-2
clone_size: .
d_call: TRBD2

cdr3_aa: CASSFSTGVSEAFF
cdr3_nt: TGTGCCAGCAGCTTCTCGACAGGGGTCTCTGAAGCTTTCTTT
v_call: TRBV11-2
j_call: TRBJ1-1
clone_size: .
d_call: TRBD1

cdr3_aa: CASSFGEGQPQHF
cdr3_nt: TGTGCCAGCAGCTTCGGTGAAGGTCAGCCCCAGCATTTT
v_call: TRBV5-4
j_call: TRBJ1-5
clone_size: .
d_call: .

cdr3_aa: CASIEGQDSYEQYF
cdr3_nt: TGTGCCAGCATCGAGGGACAGGACTCCTACGAGCAGTACTTC
v_call: TRBV2
j_call: TRBJ2-7
clone_size: once
d_call: TRBD1

cdr3_aa: CAWSVTENTEAFF
cdr3_nt: TGTGCCTGGAGCGTGACAGAGAACACTGAAGCTTTCTTT
v_call: TRBV30
j_call: TRBJ1-1
clone_size: few
d_call: .

cdr3_aa: CASSLQAGEQFF
cdr3_nt: TGTGCCAGCAGCTTGCAGGCAGGTGAGCAGTTCTTC
v_call: TRBV5-4
j_call: TRBJ2-1
clone_size: .
d_call: .

cdr3_aa: CASSDLQDTIRANVLTF
cdr3_nt: TGTGCCAGCAGTGACCTTCAGGACACAATCCGGGCCAACGTCCTGACTTTC
v_call: TRBV6-1
j_call: TRBJ2-6
clone_size: .
d_call: .

cdr3_aa: CASSSRGHPFYPEQYF
cdr3_nt: TGTGCCAGCAGTAGTAGAGGACACCCTTTTTACCCCGAGCAGTACTTC
v_call: TRBV25-1
j_call: TRBJ2-7
clone_size: .
d_call: .

cdr3_aa: CAWSSSQETQYF
cdr3_nt: TGTGCCTGGAGCAGCTCACAAGAGACCCAGTACTTC
v_call: TRBV30
j_call: TRBJ2-5
clone_size: few
d_call: .

cdr3_aa: CASSSQGAGRVLSTEAFF
cdr3_nt: TGTGCCAGCAGCTCCCAAGGGGCAGGGAGGGTACTTAGCACTGAAGCTTTCTTT
v_call: TRBV2
j_call: TRBJ1-1
clone_size: few
d_call: .

cdr3_aa: CASSWPAGDNSGELFF
cdr3_nt: TGTGCCAGCAGCTGGCCAGCGGGGGACAATTCCGGGGAGCTGTTTTTT
v_call: TRBV7-2
j_call: TRBJ2-2
clone_size: few
d_call: TRBD2

cdr3_aa: CASTNSGGAYEQYF
cdr3_nt: TGTGCCAGCACCAATTCAGGAGGGGCATACGAGCAGTACTTC
v_call: TRBV7-9
j_call: TRBJ2-7
clone_size: .
d_call: .

cdr3_aa: CAIKPNTGELFF
cdr3_nt: TGTGCCATCAAGCCGAACACCGGGGAGCTGTTTTTT
v_call: TRBV10-3
j_call: TRBJ2-2
clone_size: few
d_call: .

cdr3_aa: CASSEAPASYGYTF
cdr3_nt: TGTGCCAGCAGTGAGGCGCCGGCGTCTTATGGCTACACCTTC
v_call: TRBV25-1
j_call: TRBJ1-2
clone_size: .
d_call: .

cdr3_aa: CASSSPGVPEAFF
cdr3_nt: TGTGCCAGCAGCTCACCAGGGGTTCCTGAAGCTTTCTTT
v_call: TRBV7-2
j_call: TRBJ1-1
clone_size: .
d_call: .

cdr3_aa: CASSDQRTSQYSGANVLTF
cdr3_nt: TGTGCCAGCAGCGACCAACGGACAAGCCAGTACTCTGGGGCCAACGTCCTGACTTTC
v_call: TRBV2
j_call: TRBJ2-6
clone_size: .
d_call: .

cdr3_aa: CSWGRWETQYF
cdr3_nt: TGCAGCTGGGGGAGGTGGGAGACCCAGTACTTC
v_call: TRBV20-1
j_call: TRBJ2-5
clone_size: few
d_call: .

cdr3_aa: CASSPQLKRGYEQYF
cdr3_nt: TGTGCCAGCTCACCACAATTAAAGCGGGGCTACGAGCAGTACTTC
v_call: TRBV18
j_call: TRBJ2-7
clone_size: .
d_call: TRBD2

cdr3_aa: CSVDTFNYGYTF
cdr3_nt: TGCAGCGTTGACACCTTTAACTATGGCTACACCTTC
v_call: TRBV29-1
j_call: TRBJ1-2
clone_size: few
d_call: .

cdr3_aa: CASSYSAVLNTEAFF
cdr3_nt: TGTGCCAGCAGTTACTCGGCAGTTTTGAACACTGAAGCTTTCTTT
v_call: TRBV6-5
j_call: TRBJ1-1
clone_size: .
d_call: .

cdr3_aa: CASSLGQGPYNEQFF
cdr3_nt: TGCGCCAGCAGCTTGGGGCAGGGCCCCTACAATGAGCAGTTCTTC
v_call: TRBV5-1
j_call: TRBJ2-1
clone_size: few
d_call: .

cdr3_aa: CASSLVTGINGYTF
cdr3_nt: TGTGCCAGCAGCTTGGTTACAGGGATTAACGGCTACACCTTC
v_call: TRBV5-6
j_call: TRBJ1-2
clone_size: few
d_call: .

cdr3_aa: CASSLTSGELTDTQYF
cdr3_nt: TGTGCCAGCAGTTTGACTAGCGGGGAACTCACAGATACGCAGTATTTT
v_call: TRBV28
j_call: TRBJ2-3
clone_size: few
d_call: TRBD2

cdr3_aa: CASSAFSGTGEETQYF
cdr3_nt: TGTGCCAGCAGCGCCTTTTCCGGGACAGGGGAAGAGACCCAGTACTTC
v_call: TRBV9
j_call: TRBJ2-5
clone_size: .
d_call: TRBD1

cdr3_aa: CASKESSMNTEAFF
cdr3_nt: TGTGCCAGCAAGGAGAGCTCAATGAACACTGAAGCTTTCTTT
v_call: TRBV6-4
j_call: TRBJ1-1
clone_size: few
d_call: .

cdr3_aa: CASSPGRNQPQHF
cdr3_nt: TGTGCCAGCAGCCCCGGGCGGAATCAGCCCCAGCATTTT
v_call: TRBV7-2
j_call: TRBJ1-5
clone_size: .
d_call: .

cdr3_aa: CASSQGRARVNTEAFF
cdr3_nt: TGCGCCAGCAGCCAAGGCAGGGCGAGGGTGAACACTGAAGCTTTCTTT
v_call: TRBV4-1
j_call: TRBJ1-1
clone_size: .
d_call: .

cdr3_aa: CASSFDSNKNIQYF
cdr3_nt: TGCGCCAGCAGTTTTGACAGCAACAAAAACATTCAGTACTTC
v_call: TRBV5-1
j_call: TRBJ2-4
clone_size: few
d_call: .

cdr3_aa: CSVGLQGGNTEAFF
cdr3_nt: TGCAGCGTAGGGCTACAGGGGGGGAACACTGAAGCTTTCTTT
v_call: TRBV29-1
j_call: TRBJ1-1
clone_size: few
d_call: TRBD1

cdr3_aa: CASTQPGGAQETQYF
cdr3_nt: TGTGCCAGCACCCAACCGGGAGGAGCACAAGAGACCCAGTACTTC
v_call: TRBV5-6
j_call: TRBJ2-5
clone_size: .
d_call: TRBD2

cdr3_aa: CASSPAGTENTGELFF
cdr3_nt: TGTGCCAGCAGCCCCGCCGGGACAGAGAACACCGGGGAGCTGTTTTTT
v_call: TRBV7-9
j_call: TRBJ2-2
clone_size: few
d_call: TRBD1